The 9 T cell receptor beta chains presented below share a single source sample, sequenced in a study of T-cell memory formation after mild COVID-19. From the 5' RACE reads, TCRdb called clonotypes with MiXCR, one entry per CDR3 protein. The sample has a few hundred thousand distinct CDR3 sequences, under 8.5% seen once; the top ten hold approximately 23%. The specimen was PBMCs or a T cell subset sorted from them (not recorded which). These receptor sequences come from a man in his late teens or twenties who had mild COVID-19 (a few samples of this study predate the infection). Cell type and time point are not known.

This clonotype occurred a few times. V is TRBV6-2 or TRBV6-3 and J is TRBJ1-5; D not certain. Germline loops: CDR1 MNHEY, CDR2 SVGEGT. V was shortened by 6 bases and J by 2 bases, with 17 bases between the two germline ends. The CDR3 has 16 amino acids. CDR3 in amino acids: CASSSVRRIGNQPQHF. CDR3 nucleotide sequence: TGTGCCAGCAGCAGCGTGAGGCGTATCGGCAATCAGCCCCAGCATTTT.

This chain uses TRBV24-1 with TRBJ2-3; 7 nucleotides line up with TRBD1. The CDR3 spans 14 residues. The V and J ends lost 7 bases and 4 bases, in that order; junction bases with no gene match: 7. CDR1 and CDR2 from the germline V gene are KGHDR and SFDVKD. The CDR3: CATSKTGTPDTQYF. The DNA of the CDR3 is TGTGCCACCAGCAAGACAGGGACCCCAGATACGCAGTATTTT.

In its sample, this clonotype was seen a few times. The V call is TRBV7-3, the J call TRBJ2-1; tentative D call: TRBD1 (6 bases). Germline V gene data show CDR1 as SGHTA and CDR2 as FQGTGA. The ends were cut back, 0 bases at V and 9 bases at J, with 21 bases in the middle. This CDR3 contains 17 residues. The CDR3 DNA is TGTGCCAGCAGCTTAACTGGGACAACTAGGGGCGCAGGTGAGCAGTTCTTC. Its protein is CASSLTGTTRGAGEQFF.

The gene calls are TRBV5-4 and TRBJ1-1, with a weak D call TRBD1 (5 bases). CDR3 length equals 15 residues. Germline CDR1 is SGHNT and CDR2 is YYREEE (reference sequence). V lost 1 base, J lost 7 bases, and 17 bases lay in between. The CDR3 loop is CASSLPGRSSSEAFF. CDR3 in DNA: TGTGCCAGCAGCTTGCCGGGACGGAGTAGCAGTGAAGCTTTCTTT.

The V gene is TRBV20-1, the J gene TRBJ2-6; tentative D call: TRBD2 (7 bases). V lost 6 bases and J lost 4, with 22 bases in between. Germline values: CDR1 DFQATT, CDR2 SNEGSKA (reference sequence). The CDR3 sequence is 17 residues long. The CDR3, as DNA: TGCAGTGCGCCCGGCGGGGGCCTAATGTCCGGGGCCAACGTCCTGACTTTC. The encoded protein is CSAPGGGLMSGANVLTF.

This clonotype was found a few times. This chain connects TRBV5-1 to TRBJ2-2; perhaps TRBD1 as D (5 bases). V was pared by 4 bases and J by 0 bases, with 7 bases between. This CDR3 has 14 residues. The germline CDR1 and CDR2 sequences are SGHRS and YFSETQ. CDR3 amino acids: CASSEGANTGELFF. DNA for the CDR3: TGCGCCAGCAGCGAAGGGGCGAACACCGGGGAGCTGTTTTTT.

This clonotype was observed a handful of times. This chain joins TRBV18 and TRBJ2-7; no firm D call. The CDR3 totals 13 residues. V lost 2 bases and J lost 0, with 5 bases in between. The germline gives CDR1 KGHSH, CDR2 LQKENI. CDR3 protein: CASSPNHSYEQYV. The CDR3 nucleotides are TGTGCCAGCTCACCAAACCACTCCTACGAGCAGTACGTC.

In DNA form, the CDR3 reads TGTGCCAGCAGTTACCTCTCTGAAGCTTTCTTT. It is translated as CASSYLSEAFF. The chain recombines TRBV6-5 with TRBJ1-1; D not resolved. The V end lost 2 bases, the J end lost 6 bases, and 4 bases lay between the germline ends. Germline V gene data show CDR1 as MNHEY and CDR2 as SVGAGI. The CDR3 is made up of 11 amino acids.

This clonotype has more than one count but fewer than ten. The chain couples TRBV10-3 to TRBJ1-2; D is uncertain. The ends were cut back, 2 bases at V and 7 bases at J, with 14 bases in the middle. This CDR3 is built from 14 residues. Per germline, CDR1 ENHRY and CDR2 SYGVKD. The DNA for the CDR3 is TGTGCCATCAGTGAGACGGCCGTGGGTCCTGGCTACACCTTC. Its translation: CAISETAVGPGYTF.